This TCR beta chain comes out of a study of T cells in localized non-small cell lung cancer. Comments on this clone: The antigen remains unidentified.

Repertoires were generated with immunoSEQ multiplex PCR, while TCRdb's copy carries only in-frame clones and drops some. The table lists 20,000 to 25,000 clones, about 90% of them singletons. Study-level points and caveats: The appearance of a median roughly 58 of the top 100 tumor clones was seen in adjacent lung. Among the tissues sampled, uninvolved adjacent lung had the highest T cell clonality, above tumor. A single tumor region was sequenced, leaving heterogeneity possible. In the blood, greater T cell density corresponded to longer overall survival.

The input for sequencing was PBMCs, taken before any cancer treatment. The origin of this receptor is a man aged 40 to 70 with stage II squamous cell lung carcinoma.

For the CDR3, the DNA is TGTGCCAGCAGCTGGGGGACGAGGGGCGAAGTGGATGAGCAGTTCTTC. Its translation is CASSWGTRGEVDEQFF. The rearrangement links TRBV5-5 to TRBJ2-1; either TRBD1 or TRBD2 may fit D (5 bases each). This CDR3 has 16 amino acids. The V end was cut by 3 bases, the J end by 8 bases, with 21 bases between. Germline CDR1 reads SGHKS; CDR2 reads YYEKEE (reference sequence).